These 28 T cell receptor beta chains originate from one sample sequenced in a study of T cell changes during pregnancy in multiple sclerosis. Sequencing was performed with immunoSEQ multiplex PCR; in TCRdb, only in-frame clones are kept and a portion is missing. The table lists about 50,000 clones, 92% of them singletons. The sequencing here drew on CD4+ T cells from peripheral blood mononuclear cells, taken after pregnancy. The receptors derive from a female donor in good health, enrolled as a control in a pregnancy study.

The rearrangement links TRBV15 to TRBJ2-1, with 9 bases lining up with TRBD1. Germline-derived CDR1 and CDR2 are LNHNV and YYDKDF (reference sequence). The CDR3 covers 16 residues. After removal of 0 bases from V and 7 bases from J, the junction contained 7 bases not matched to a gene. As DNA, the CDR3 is TGTGCCACCAGCAGAGATCGCACAGGGGGCCGAAATGAGCAGTTCTTC. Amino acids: CATSRDRTGGRNEQFF.

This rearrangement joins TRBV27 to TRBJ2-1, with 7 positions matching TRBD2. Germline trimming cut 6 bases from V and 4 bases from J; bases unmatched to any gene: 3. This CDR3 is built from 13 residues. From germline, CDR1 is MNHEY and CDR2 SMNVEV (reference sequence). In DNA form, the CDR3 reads TGTGCCAGCAGGCTAGCGGCGTACAATGAGCAGTTCTTC. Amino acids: CASRLAAYNEQFF.

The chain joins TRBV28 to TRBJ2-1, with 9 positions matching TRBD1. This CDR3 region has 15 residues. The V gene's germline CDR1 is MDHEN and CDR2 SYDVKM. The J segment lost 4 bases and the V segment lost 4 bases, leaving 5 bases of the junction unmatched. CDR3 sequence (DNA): TGTGCCAGCAGTTCTCCGGGACAGGGTTACAATGAGCAGTTCTTC. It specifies CASSSPGQGYNEQFF.

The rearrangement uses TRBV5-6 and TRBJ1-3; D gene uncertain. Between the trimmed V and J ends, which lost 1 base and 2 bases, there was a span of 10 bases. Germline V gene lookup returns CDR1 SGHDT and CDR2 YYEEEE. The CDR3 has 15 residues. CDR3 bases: TGTGCCAGCAGCTTGTGGGGAGCGGCTGGAAACACCATATATTTT. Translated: CASSLWGAAGNTIYF.

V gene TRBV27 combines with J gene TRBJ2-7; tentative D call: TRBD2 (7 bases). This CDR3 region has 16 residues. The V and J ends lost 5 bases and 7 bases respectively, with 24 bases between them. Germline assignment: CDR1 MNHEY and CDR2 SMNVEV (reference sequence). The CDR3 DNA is TGTGCCAGCAGTCTCCTGGGCGGGGGCGGAGTGGGGGAGCAGTACTTC. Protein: CASSLLGGGGVGEQYF.

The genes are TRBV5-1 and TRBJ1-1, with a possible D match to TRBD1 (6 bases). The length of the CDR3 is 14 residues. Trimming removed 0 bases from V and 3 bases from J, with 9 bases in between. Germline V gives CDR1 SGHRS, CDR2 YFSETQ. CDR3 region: CASSLGGGYTEAFF. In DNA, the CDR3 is TGCGCCAGCAGCTTGGGAGGGGGTTACACTGAAGCTTTCTTT. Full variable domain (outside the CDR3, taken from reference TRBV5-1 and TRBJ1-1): KAGVTQTPRYLIKTRGQQVTLSCSPISGHRSVSWYQQTPGQGLQFLFEYFSETQRNKGNFPGRFSGRQFSNSRSEMNVSTLELGDSALYLCASSLGGGYTEAFFGQGTRLTVV.

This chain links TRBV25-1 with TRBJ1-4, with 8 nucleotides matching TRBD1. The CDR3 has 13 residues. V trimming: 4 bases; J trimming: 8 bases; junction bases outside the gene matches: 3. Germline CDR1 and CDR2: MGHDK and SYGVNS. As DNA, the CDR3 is TGTGCCAGCAGTGGACAGGGGAGGGAAAAACTGTTTTTT. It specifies CASSGQGREKLFF.

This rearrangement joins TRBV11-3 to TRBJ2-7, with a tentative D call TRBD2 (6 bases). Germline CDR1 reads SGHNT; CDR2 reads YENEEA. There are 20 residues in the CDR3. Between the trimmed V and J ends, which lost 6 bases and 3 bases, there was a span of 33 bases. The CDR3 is CASSRSSKVHLRDFNYEQYF. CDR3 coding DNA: TGTGCCAGCAGTCGATCCTCTAAAGTTCACCTAAGGGACTTCAACTACGAGCAGTACTTC.

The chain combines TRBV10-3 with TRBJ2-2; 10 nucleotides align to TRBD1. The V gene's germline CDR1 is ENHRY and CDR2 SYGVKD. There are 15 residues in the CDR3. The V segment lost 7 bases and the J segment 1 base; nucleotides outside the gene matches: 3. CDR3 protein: CAITGQGLNTGELFF. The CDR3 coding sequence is TGTGCCATCACGGGACAGGGGCTGAACACCGGGGAGCTGTTTTTT.

CDR3 sequence: CASSFSSSGGWGDTQYF. In DNA form, the CDR3 reads TGTGCCAGCAGTTTTTCGTCGAGCGGGGGGTGGGGGGATACGCAGTATTTT. This sequence joins TRBV27 and TRBJ2-3; 9 bases agree with TRBD2. J was trimmed by 6 bases and V by 3 bases; bases with no gene match: 13. The CDR3 is 17 amino acids. CDR1 and CDR2 (germline): MNHEY, SMNVEV (reference sequence).

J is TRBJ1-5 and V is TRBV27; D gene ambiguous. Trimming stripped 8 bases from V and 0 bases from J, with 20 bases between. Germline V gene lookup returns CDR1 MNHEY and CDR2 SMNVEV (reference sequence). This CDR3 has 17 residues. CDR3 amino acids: CASPKVGGDISNQPQHF. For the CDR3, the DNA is TGTGCCAGCCCAAAAGTAGGCGGCGATATTAGCAATCAGCCCCAGCATTTT.

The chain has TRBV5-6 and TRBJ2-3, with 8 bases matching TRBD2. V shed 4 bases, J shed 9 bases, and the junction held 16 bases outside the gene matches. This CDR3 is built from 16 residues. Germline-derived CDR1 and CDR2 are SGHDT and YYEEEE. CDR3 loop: CASSPLASSGRDTQYF. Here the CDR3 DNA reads TGTGCCAGCAGCCCCCTGGCTTCGAGCGGGAGAGACACGCAGTATTTT.

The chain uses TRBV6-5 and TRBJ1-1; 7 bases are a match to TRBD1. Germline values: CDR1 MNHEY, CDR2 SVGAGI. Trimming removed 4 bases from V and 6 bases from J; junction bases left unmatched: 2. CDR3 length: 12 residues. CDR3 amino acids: CASSLQGSEAFF. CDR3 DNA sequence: TGTGCCAGCAGTTTACAGGGGTCTGAAGCTTTCTTT.

The CDR3 DNA reads TGTGCCAGCAGCCCTCACCCCGGCCAGGAGGCCGGGGAGCTGTTTTTT. Translation: CASSPHPGQEAGELFF. This chain joins TRBV7-9 and TRBJ2-2; possible D gene TRBD2, 5 bases. Germline V gives CDR1 SEHNR, CDR2 FQNEAQ (reference sequence). The V and J ends lost 5 bases and 6 bases respectively, with 19 bases between them. This CDR3 is 16 amino acids long.

As DNA, the CDR3 is TGCAGCGTTGCTGGCGCCGGGGGGGGCTCCTACAATGAGCAGTTCTTC. Its protein product is CSVAGAGGGSYNEQFF. The rearrangement links TRBV29-1 to TRBJ2-1; 8 nucleotides line up with TRBD2. CDR1 SQVTM and CDR2 ANQGSEA come from the germline V gene. Trimming took 4 bases from V and 0 from J; bases not matched to a gene: 8. The CDR3 has 16 amino acids.

The CDR3 sequence: CASSYSGLLYGYTF. The DNA of the CDR3 is TGTGCCAGCAGTTACTCTGGACTGCTTTATGGCTACACCTTC. The chain combines TRBV6-6 with TRBJ1-2; D is undetermined. The ends were cut back, 0 bases at V and 5 bases at J, with 10 bases in the middle. From germline, CDR1 is MNHNY and CDR2 SVGAGI (reference sequence). This CDR3 has 14 residues.

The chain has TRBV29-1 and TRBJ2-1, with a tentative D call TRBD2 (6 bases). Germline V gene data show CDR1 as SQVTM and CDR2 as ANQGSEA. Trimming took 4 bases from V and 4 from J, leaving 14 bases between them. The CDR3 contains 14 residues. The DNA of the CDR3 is TGCAGCGTTGGTGGGGGGTCTATATACAATGAGCAGTTCTTC. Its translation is CSVGGGSIYNEQFF.

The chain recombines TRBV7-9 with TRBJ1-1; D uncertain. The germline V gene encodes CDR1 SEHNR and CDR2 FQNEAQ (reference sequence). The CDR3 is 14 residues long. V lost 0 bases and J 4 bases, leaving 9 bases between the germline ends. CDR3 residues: CASSLARGATEAFF. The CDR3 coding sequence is TGTGCCAGCAGCTTAGCGCGGGGAGCCACTGAAGCTTTCTTT.

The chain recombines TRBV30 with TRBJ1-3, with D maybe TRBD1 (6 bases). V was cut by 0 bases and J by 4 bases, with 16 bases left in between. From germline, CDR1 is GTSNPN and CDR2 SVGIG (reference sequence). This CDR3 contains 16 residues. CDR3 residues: CAWSVSRGARGNTIYF. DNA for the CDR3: TGTGCCTGGAGTGTGTCTCGGGGGGCGCGAGGAAACACCATATATTTT.

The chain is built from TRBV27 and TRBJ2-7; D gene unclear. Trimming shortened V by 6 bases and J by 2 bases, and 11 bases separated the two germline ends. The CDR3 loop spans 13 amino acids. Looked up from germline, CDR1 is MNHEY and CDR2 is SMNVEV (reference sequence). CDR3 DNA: TGTGCCAGCAGCCCGAGAAACCCCTACGAGCAGTACTTC. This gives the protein CASSPRNPYEQYF.

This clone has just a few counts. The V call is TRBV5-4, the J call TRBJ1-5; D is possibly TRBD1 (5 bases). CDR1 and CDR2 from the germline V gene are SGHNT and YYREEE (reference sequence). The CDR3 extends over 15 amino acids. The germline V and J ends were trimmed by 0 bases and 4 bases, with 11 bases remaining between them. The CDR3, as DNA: TGTGCCAGCAGCTTGGATCCGGGGGGAAATCAGCCCCAGCATTTT. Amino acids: CASSLDPGGNQPQHF.

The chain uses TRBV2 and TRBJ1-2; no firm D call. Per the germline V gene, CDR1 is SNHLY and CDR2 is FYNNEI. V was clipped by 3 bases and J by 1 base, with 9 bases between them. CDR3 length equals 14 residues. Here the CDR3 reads CASSEAGFNYGYTF. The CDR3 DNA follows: TGTGCCAGCAGTGAGGCGGGGTTTAACTATGGCTACACCTTC.

CDR3 sequence reads: CASSYEAAPGAFF. CDR3 sequence (DNA): TGTGCCAGCAGTTACGAAGCGGCCCCGGGAGCTTTCTTT. The chain uses TRBV6-6 and TRBJ1-1; D gene uncertain. The CDR3 has 13 amino acids. V shed 2 bases and J shed 10 bases, with 14 bases lying between them. In germline, CDR1 is MNHNY, CDR2 SVGAGI (reference sequence).

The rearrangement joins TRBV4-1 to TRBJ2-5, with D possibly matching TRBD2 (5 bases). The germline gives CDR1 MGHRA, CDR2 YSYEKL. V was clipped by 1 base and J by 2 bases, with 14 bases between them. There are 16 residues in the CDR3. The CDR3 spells CASSQGRWWRQETQYF. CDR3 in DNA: TGCGCCAGCAGCCAAGGGCGGTGGTGGAGGCAAGAGACCCAGTACTTC.

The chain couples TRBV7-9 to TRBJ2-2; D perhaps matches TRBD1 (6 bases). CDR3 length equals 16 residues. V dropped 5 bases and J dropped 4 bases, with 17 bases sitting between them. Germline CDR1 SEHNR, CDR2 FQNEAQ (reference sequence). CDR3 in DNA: TGTGCCAGCAGCCAGACCGGGACACAAGGCACCGGGGAGCTGTTTTTT. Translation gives CASSQTGTQGTGELFF. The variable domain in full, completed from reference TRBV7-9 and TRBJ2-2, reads DTGVSQNPRHKITKRGQNVTFRCDPISEHNRLYWYRQTLGQGPEFLTYFQNEAQLEKSRLLSDRFSAERPKGSFSTLEIQRTEQGDSAMYLCASSQTGTQGTGELFFGEGSRLTVL.

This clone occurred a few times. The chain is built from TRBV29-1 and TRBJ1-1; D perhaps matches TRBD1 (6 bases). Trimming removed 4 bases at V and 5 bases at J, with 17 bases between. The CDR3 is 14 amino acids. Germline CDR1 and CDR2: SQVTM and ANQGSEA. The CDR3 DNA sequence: TGCAGCGTTGCTCTCTCAGGGAGGGGGACTGAAGCTTTCTTT. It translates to CSVALSGRGTEAFF.

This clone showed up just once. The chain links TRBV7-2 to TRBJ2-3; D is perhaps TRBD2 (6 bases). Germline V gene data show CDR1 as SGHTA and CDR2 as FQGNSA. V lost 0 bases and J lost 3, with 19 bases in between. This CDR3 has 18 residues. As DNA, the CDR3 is TGTGCCAGCAGCTTAGCCCTAGGGACTGGGAGGAGTACAGATACGCAGTATTTT. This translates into CASSLALGTGRSTDTQYF.

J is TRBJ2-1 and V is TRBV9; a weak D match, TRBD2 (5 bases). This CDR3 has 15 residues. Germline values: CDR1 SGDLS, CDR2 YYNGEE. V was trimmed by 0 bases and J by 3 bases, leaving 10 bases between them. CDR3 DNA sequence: TGTGCCAGCAGCGTAGGCCCAGCGGACTACAATGAGCAGTTCTTC. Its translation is CASSVGPADYNEQFF.